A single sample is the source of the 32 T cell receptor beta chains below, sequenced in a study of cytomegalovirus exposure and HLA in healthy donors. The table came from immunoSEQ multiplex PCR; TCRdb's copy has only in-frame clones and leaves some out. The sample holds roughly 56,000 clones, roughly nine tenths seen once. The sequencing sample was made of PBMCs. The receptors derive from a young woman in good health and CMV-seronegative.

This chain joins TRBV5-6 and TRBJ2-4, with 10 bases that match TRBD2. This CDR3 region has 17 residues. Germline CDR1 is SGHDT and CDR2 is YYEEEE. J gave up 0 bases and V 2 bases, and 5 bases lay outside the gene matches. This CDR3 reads CASSFLAGGLAKNIQYF. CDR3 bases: TGTGCCAGCAGCTTTTTAGCGGGGGGACTAGCCAAAAACATTCAGTACTTC.

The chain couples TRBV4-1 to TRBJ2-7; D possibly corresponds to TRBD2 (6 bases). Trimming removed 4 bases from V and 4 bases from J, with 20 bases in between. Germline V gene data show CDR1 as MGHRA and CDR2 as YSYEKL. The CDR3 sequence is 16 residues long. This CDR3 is CASSPWGGIGGYEQYF. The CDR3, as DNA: TGCGCCAGCAGCCCCTGGGGAGGAATCGGTGGGTACGAGCAGTACTTC.

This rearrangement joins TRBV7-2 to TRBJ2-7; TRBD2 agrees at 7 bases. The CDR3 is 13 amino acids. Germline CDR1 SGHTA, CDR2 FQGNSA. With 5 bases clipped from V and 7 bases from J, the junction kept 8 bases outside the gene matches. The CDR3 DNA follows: TGTGCCAGCAGCACTCGGAGGGAGGGAGAGCAGTACTTC. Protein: CASSTRREGEQYF.

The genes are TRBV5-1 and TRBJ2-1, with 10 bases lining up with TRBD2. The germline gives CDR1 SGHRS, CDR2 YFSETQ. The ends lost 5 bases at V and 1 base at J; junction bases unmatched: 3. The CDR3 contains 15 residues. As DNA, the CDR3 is TGCGCCAGCAGACTTAGCGGGGGGTCCTACAATGAGCAGTTCTTC. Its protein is CASRLSGGSYNEQFF.

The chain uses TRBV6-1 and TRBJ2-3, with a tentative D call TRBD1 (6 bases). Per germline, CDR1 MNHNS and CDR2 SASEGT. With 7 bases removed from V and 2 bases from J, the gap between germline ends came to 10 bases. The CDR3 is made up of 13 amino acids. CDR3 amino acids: CASTEGVTDTQYF. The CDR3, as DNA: TGTGCCAGCACCGAGGGGGTCACAGATACGCAGTATTTT.

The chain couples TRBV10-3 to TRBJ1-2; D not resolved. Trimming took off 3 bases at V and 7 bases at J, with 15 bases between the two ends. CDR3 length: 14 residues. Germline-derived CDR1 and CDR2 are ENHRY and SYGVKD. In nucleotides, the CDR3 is TGTGCCATCAGTGAACGGACTTTGCCAGCTGGCTACACCTTC. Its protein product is CAISERTLPAGYTF.

The CDR3 reads CASSLFTGEETQYF. CDR3 DNA sequence: TGTGCCAGCAGCTTGTTCACAGGAGAAGAGACCCAGTACTTC. The rearrangement joins TRBV5-4 to TRBJ2-5; the D gene is possibly TRBD1 (5 bases). Looked up from germline, CDR1 is SGHNT and CDR2 is YYREEE (reference sequence). V was shortened by 1 base and J by 3 bases, with 10 bases between the two germline ends. This CDR3 region has 14 residues.

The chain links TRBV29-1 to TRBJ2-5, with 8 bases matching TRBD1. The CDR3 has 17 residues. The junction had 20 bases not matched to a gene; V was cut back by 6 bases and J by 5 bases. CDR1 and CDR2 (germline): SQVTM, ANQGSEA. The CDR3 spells CSVVASHMDRVRETQYF. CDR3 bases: TGCAGCGTCGTTGCCTCACACATGGACAGGGTTAGGGAGACCCAGTACTTC. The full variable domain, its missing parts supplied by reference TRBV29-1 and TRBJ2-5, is SAVISQKPSRDICQRGTSLTIQCQVDSQVTMMFWYRQQPGQSLTLIATANQGSEATYESGFVIDKFPISRPNLTFSTLTVSNMSPEDSSIYLCSVVASHMDRVRETQYFGPGTRLLVL.

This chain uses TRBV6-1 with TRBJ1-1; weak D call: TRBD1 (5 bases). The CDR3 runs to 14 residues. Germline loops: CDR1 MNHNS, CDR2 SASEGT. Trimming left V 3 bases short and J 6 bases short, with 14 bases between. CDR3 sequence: CASSDRQFRSEAFF. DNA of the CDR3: TGTGCCAGCAGTGATCGACAGTTTCGTTCTGAAGCTTTCTTT.

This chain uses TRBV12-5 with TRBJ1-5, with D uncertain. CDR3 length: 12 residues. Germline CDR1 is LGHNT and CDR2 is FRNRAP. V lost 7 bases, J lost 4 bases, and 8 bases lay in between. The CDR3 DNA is TGTGCTAGTGCTTCGGGAAATCAGCCCCAGCATTTT. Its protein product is CASASGNQPQHF. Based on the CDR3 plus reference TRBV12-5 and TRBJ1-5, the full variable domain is DARVTQTPRHKVTEMGQEVTMRCQPILGHNTVFWYRQTMMQGLELLAYFRNRAPLDDSGMPKDRFSAEMPDATLATLKIQPSEPRDSAVYFCASASGNQPQHFGDGTRLSIL.

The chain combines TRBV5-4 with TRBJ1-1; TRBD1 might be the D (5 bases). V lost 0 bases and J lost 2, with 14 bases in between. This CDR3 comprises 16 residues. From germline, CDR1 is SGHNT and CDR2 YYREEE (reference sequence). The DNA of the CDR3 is TGTGCCAGCAGCTTGGGCCCGGGGGACCTAAACACTGAAGCTTTCTTT. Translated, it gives CASSLGPGDLNTEAFF. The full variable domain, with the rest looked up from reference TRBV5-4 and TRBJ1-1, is ETGVTQSPTHLIKTRGQQVTLRCSSQSGHNTVSWYQQALGQGPQFIFQYYREEENGRGNFPPRFSGLQFPNYSSELNVNALELDDSALYLCASSLGPGDLNTEAFFGQGTRLTVV.

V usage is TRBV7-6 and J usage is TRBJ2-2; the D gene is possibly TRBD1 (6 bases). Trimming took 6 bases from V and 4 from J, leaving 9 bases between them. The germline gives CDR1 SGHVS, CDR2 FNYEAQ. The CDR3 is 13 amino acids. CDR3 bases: TGTGCCAGCAGTCCGGACAGCACCGGGGAGCTGTTTTTT. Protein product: CASSPDSTGELFF.

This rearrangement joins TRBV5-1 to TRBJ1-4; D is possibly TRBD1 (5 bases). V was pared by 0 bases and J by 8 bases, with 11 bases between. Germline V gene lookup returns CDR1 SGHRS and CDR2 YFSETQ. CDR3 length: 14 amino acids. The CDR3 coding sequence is TGCGCCAGCAGCTTGGACAGGCCGGCGGAAAAACTGTTTTTT. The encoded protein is CASSLDRPAEKLFF.

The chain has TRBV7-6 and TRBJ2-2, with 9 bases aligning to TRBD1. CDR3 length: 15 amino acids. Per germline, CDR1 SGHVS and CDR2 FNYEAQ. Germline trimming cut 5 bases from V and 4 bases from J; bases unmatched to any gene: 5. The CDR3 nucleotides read TGTGCCAGCAGCGTGGGACAGGGCGGCACCGGGGAGCTGTTTTTT. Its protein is CASSVGQGGTGELFF.

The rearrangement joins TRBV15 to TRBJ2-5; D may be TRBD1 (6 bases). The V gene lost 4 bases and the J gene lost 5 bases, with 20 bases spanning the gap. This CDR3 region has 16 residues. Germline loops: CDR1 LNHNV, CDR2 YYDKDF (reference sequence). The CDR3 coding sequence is TGTGCCACCAGCACAACACTTGGGACATACGGGGAGACCCAGTACTTC. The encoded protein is CATSTTLGTYGETQYF.

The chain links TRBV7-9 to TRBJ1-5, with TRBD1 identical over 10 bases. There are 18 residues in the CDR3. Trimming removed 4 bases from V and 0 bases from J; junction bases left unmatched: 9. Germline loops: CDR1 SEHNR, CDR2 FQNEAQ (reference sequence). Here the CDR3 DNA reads TGTGCCAGCAGCTCGGGACAGGGGAGCCCTAATAGCAATCAGCCCCAGCATTTT. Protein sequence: CASSSGQGSPNSNQPQHF. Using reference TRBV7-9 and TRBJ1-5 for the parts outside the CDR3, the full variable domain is DTGVSQNPRHKITKRGQNVTFRCDPISEHNRLYWYRQTLGQGPEFLTYFQNEAQLEKSRLLSDRFSAERPKGSFSTLEIQRTEQGDSAMYLCASSSGQGSPNSNQPQHFGDGTRLSIL.

The CDR3 is CASTPAGRWTDTQYF. As DNA, the CDR3 is TGTGCCAGCACCCCTGCCGGGAGATGGACAGATACGCAGTATTTT. The chain recombines TRBV27 with TRBJ2-3, with D tentatively TRBD2 (6 bases). Trimming left V 7 bases short and J 3 bases short, with 17 bases between. CDR1 MNHEY and CDR2 SMNVEV come from the germline V gene (reference sequence). The CDR3 loop spans 15 amino acids.

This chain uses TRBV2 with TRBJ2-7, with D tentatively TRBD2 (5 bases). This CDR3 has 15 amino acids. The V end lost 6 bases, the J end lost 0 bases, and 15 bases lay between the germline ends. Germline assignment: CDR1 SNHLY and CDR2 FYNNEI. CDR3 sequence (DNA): TGTGCCAGCAGACAAGGACTCATGAGCTCCTACGAGCAGTACTTC. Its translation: CASRQGLMSSYEQYF.

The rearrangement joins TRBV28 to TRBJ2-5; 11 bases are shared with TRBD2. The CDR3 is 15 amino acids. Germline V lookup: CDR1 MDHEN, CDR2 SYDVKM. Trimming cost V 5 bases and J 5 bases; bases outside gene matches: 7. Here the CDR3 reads CASSATSGIWETQYF. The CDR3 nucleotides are TGTGCCAGCAGTGCGACTAGCGGGATCTGGGAGACCCAGTACTTC.

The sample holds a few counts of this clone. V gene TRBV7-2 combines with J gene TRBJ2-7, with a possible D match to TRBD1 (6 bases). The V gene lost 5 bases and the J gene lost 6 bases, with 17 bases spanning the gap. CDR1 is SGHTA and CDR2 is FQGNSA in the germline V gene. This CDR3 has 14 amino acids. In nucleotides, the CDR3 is TGTGCCAGCAGCCCCCTTCAAGGCAGGGGCGAGCAGTACTTC. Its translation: CASSPLQGRGEQYF.

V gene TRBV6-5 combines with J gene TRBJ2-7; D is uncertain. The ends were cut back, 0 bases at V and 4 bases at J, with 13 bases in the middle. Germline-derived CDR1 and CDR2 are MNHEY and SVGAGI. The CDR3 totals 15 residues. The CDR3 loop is CASSYSRAPSYEQYF. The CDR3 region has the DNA TGTGCCAGCAGTTACTCGAGAGCTCCCTCATACGAGCAGTACTTC.

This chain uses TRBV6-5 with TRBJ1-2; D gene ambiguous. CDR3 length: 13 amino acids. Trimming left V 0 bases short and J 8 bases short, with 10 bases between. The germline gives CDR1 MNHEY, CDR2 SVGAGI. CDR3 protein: CASSYSGAEGYTF. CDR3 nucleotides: TGTGCCAGCAGTTACTCTGGTGCGGAAGGCTACACCTTC.

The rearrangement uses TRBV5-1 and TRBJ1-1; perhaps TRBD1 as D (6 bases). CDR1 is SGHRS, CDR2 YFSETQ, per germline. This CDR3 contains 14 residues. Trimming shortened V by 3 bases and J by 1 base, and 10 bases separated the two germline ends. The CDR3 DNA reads TGCGCCAGCAGCTCTGGACAGAAGAACACTGAAGCTTTCTTT. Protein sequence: CASSSGQKNTEAFF.

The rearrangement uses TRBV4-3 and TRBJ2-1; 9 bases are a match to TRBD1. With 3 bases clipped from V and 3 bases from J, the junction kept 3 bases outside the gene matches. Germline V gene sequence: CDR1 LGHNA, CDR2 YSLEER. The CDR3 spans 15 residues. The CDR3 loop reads CASSQGTGFYNEQFF. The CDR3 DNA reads TGCGCCAGCAGCCAGGGGACAGGGTTCTACAATGAGCAGTTCTTC.

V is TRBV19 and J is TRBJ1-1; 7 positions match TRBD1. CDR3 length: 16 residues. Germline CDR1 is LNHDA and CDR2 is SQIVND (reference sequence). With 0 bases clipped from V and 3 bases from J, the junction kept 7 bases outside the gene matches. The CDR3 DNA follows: TGTGCCAGTAGTATAGAAAGTGGGACAGACTACACTGAAGCTTTCTTT. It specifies CASSIESGTDYTEAFF.

Here the CDR3 DNA reads TGTGCCAGCAGCCGGACTAGGGGGAGAGCAGATACGCAGTATTTT. Residues: CASSRTRGRADTQYF. The chain uses TRBV6-6 and TRBJ2-3, with a weak D call TRBD2 (7 bases). Germline V CDR1 and CDR2: MNHNY, SVGAGI (reference sequence). Trimming took off 6 bases at V and 4 bases at J, with 17 bases between the two ends. This CDR3 has 15 amino acids.

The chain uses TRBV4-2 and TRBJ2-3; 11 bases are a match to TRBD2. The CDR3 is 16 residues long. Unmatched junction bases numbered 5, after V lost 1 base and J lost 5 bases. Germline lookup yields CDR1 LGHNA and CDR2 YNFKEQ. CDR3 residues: CASSQVSGGAGDTQYF. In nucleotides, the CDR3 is TGTGCCAGCAGCCAAGTTAGCGGGGGGGCGGGAGATACGCAGTATTTT.

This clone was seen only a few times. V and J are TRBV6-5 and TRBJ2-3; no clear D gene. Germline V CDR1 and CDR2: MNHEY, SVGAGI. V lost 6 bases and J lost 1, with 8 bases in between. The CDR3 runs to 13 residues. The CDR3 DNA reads TGTGCCAGCAGCTACGGAGGCACAGATACGCAGTATTTT. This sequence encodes CASSYGGTDTQYF.

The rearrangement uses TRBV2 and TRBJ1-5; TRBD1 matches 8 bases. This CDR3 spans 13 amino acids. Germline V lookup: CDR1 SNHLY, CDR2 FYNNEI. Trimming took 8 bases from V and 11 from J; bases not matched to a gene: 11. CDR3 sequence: CASASTGDGSQHF. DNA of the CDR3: TGTGCCAGCGCCTCGACAGGGGATGGGTCCCAGCATTTT.

CDR3 in amino acids: CSARYSDTQYF. CDR3 bases: TGCAGTGCTAGATACTCGGATACGCAGTATTTT. The rearrangement links TRBV20-1 to TRBJ2-3; no reliable D call. CDR3 length: 11 amino acids. The germline CDR1 and CDR2 sequences are DFQATT and SNEGSKA (reference sequence). V dropped 2 bases and J dropped 6 bases, with 6 bases sitting between them.

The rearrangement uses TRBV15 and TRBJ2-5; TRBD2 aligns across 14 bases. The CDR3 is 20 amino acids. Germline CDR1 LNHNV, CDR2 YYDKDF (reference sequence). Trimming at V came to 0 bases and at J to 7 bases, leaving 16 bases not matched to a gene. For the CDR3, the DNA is TGTGCCACCAGCAGAGAAGGACTAGCGGGGGGCCCAGGGGAATCGTGGACCCAGTACTTC. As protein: CATSREGLAGGPGESWTQYF.

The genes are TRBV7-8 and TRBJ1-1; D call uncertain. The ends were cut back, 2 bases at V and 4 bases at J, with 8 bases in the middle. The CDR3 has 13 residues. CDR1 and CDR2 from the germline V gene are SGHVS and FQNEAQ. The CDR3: CASSLISGTEAFF. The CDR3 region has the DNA TGTGCCAGCAGCTTAATCTCCGGCACTGAAGCTTTCTTT.